This is a list of T cell receptor beta chains from one sample in a study of T-cell reconstitution after alpha-beta-depleted transplantation in children. One entry per CDR3 protein, called by TCRdb with MiXCR from the PCR reads. Seen here are some 640,000 distinct CDR3 sequences, roughly 15% observed once, and the top ten hold 1.1%. The input for sequencing was PBMCs from the stem cell graft donor, taken from the stem cell graft. Receptors originate from a human donor who donated a stem cell graft to a child with acute myeloid leukemia. CDR3s include the opening cysteine and the closing phenylalanine or tryptophan. A D gene is named only where the DNA matches it firmly. The size field is filled for only some rows; it gives once, few, many or a size class.

few,.,TRBV5-1,TRBJ1-2,TGCGCCAGCAGCTTGTACTGGGGCGGGAACTATGGCTACACCTTC,CASSLYWGGNYGYTF
few,.,TRBV20-1,TRBJ2-3,TGCAGTGCTGTAGCGGTGTTATACACAGATACGCAGTATTTT,CSAVAVLYTDTQYF
few,.,TRBV7-2,TRBJ2-3,TGTGCCAGCTGCTTGCAGGGGGGAGATACGCAGTATTTT,CASCLQGGDTQYF
few,.,TRBV20-1,TRBJ2-3,TGCAGTGCTAGCGGAGGGGTTGGGACAGATACGCAGTATTTT,CSASGGVGTDTQYF
few,TRBD2,TRBV11-1,TRBJ2-3,TGTGCCAGCAGCGCCGGGACTAGCGGGGACCTATGGACAGATACGCAGTATTTT,CASSAGTSGDLWTDTQYF
few,.,TRBV4-3,TRBJ1-1,TGCGCCAGCAGCCAAGAGTGGGGGGCTGAAGCTTTCTTT,CASSQEWGAEAFF
few,TRBD2,TRBV4-2,TRBJ2-3,TGTGCCAGCAGCCAAGAAAGTGGCGGGGGTGGGGGTACAGATACGCAGTATTTT,CASSQESGGGGGTDTQYF
.,.,TRBV29-1,TRBJ2-1,TGCAGCGTCGCGGGGCGGGGCCGGGGCAATGAGCAGTTCTTC,CSVAGRGRGNEQFF
many,TRBD1,TRBV7-2,TRBJ1-3,TGTGCCAGCAGCCGAAACTCCGGGACAGTGTTCGGAAACACCATATATTTT,CASSRNSGTVFGNTIYF
many,.,TRBV7-2,TRBJ2-1,TGTGCCAGCAGCCCGGTCAGCGGTGAGCAGTTCTTC,CASSPVSGEQFF
many,.,TRBV20-1,TRBJ1-4,TGCAGTGCTAGAGGACGGCTCCGGCCCTCTAATGAAAAACTGTTTTTT,CSARGRLRPSNEKLFF
many,.,TRBV20-1,TRBJ1-1,TGCAGTGCTAGAGTAGCAACCATGAACACTGAAGCTTTCTTT,CSARVATMNTEAFF
many,.,TRBV6-1,TRBJ1-1,TGTGCCAGCAGCCCGGGATTTGTTTATGAAGCTTTCTTT,CASSPGFVYEAFF
many,.,TRBV5-1,TRBJ2-2,TGCGCCAGCAGCTCCGCAGGGTTCACCGGGGAGCTGTTTTTT,CASSSAGFTGELFF
many,.,TRBV10-3,TRBJ2-7,TGTGCCATCAGTCGAGGGACGGAGCCGCCCTACGAGCAGTACTTC,CAISRGTEPPYEQYF
many,TRBD1,TRBV20-1,TRBJ2-5,TGCAGTAATCCGGGACAGGGGGAAGAGACCCAGTACTTC,CSNPGQGEETQYF
many,.,TRBV10-3,TRBJ2-7,TGTGCCATCAGTGAGTCGCCGGGCGGAAGCTCCTACGAGCAGTACTTC,CAISESPGGSSYEQYF
.,TRBD2,TRBV25-1,TRBJ2-1,TGTGCCAGCAGTGAAGGATTAGCGGGGGAGGTATCCTACAATGAGCAGTTCTTC,CASSEGLAGEVSYNEQFF
few,.,TRBV5-1,TRBJ2-6,TGCGCCAGCAGCTTGGGAAGGGGAACTGGGGCCAACGTCCTGACTTTC,CASSLGRGTGANVLTF
many,.,TRBV5-1,TRBJ1-1,TGCGCCAGCAGCTTGGACAGGATGAACACTGAAGCTTTCTTT,CASSLDRMNTEAFF
.,TRBD1,TRBV7-2,TRBJ2-1,TGTGCCAGCAGCTCGACAGGGAAGGGTGAGCAGTTCTTC,CASSSTGKGEQFF
many,.,TRBV12-3/TRBV12-4,TRBJ2-7,TGTGCCAGCAGCCGAGGGGCAGGGAAGGTATACCACGAGCAGTACTTC,CASSRGAGKVYHEQYF
many,TRBD2,TRBV20-1,TRBJ2-5,TGCAGTGCGCGGCCGGGACTAGCGGGGGGGCGCGAGACCCAGTACTTC,CSARPGLAGGRETQYF
.,.,TRBV15,TRBJ2-7,TGTGCCACCAGCAGCGCCGGGATACTAGGTTCTTACGAGCAGTACTTC,CATSSAGILGSYEQYF
few,.,TRBV24-1,TRBJ2-3,TGTGCCACCAGGCCCTCGGACACAGATACGCAGTATTTT,CATRPSDTDTQYF
many,.,TRBV20-1,TRBJ2-5,TGCAGTGCTAGAGATCGGTTCGGGGTGAAGGAACCGACCCAGTACTTC,CSARDRFGVKEPTQYF
.,.,TRBV12-5,TRBJ1-5,TGTGCTAGTGGTCCCCGCGGGGGGCCTCAGCCCCAGCATTTT,CASGPRGGPQPQHF
.,.,TRBV29-1,TRBJ2-4,TGCAGCGTTAAGGGCCAGGGGAGCCAAGGGGAAAACATTCAGTACTTC,CSVKGQGSQGENIQYF
few,.,TRBV9,TRBJ1-5,TGTGCCAGCAGCGTAGGGGCAGGGCTGGGGCCCCAGCATTTT,CASSVGAGLGPQHF
.,TRBD1,TRBV7-2,TRBJ1-1,TGTGCCAGCACCCGGACAGGGGGAAGCACTGAAGCTTTCTTT,CASTRTGGSTEAFF
many,TRBD2,TRBV30,TRBJ2-7,TGTGCCTGGAGTGTACGCCGACTCGACCACCTGACTAGCGGGGGATACGAGCAGTACTTC,CAWSVRRLDHLTSGGYEQYF
.,TRBD1,TRBV19,TRBJ1-1,TGTGCCAGTAGTTCCGGCACAGGGGGCTGGAACACTGAAGCTTTCTTT,CASSSGTGGWNTEAFF
few,.,TRBV20-1,TRBJ1-5,TGCAGTGCTAGAGATCTGCGGTTCAGCAATCAGCCCCAGCATTTT,CSARDLRFSNQPQHF
few,.,TRBV6-5,TRBJ1-1,TGTGCCTGCCAGCTTAGGATCCGTATGAACACTGAAGCTTTCTTT,CACQLRIRMNTEAFF
many,TRBD2,TRBV10-3,TRBJ2-1,TGTGCCATCAGTGGCAGCGGGGGGGCTCTTTACAATGAGCAGTTCTTC,CAISGSGGALYNEQFF
many,TRBD2,TRBV20-1,TRBJ2-3,TGCAGTGCCTTGACTAGCGGGGGCTCAGATACGCAGTATTTT,CSALTSGGSDTQYF
many,TRBD1,TRBV5-5,TRBJ1-4,TGTGCCAGCTTCGGATGGGACAGCGAAGAAAAACTGTTTTTT,CASFGWDSEEKLFF
once,TRBD2,TRBV10-2,TRBJ2-4,TGCGCCAGCAGTGACTCGTCCGGGGGGGCGGCCAAAAACATTCAGTACTTC,CASSDSSGGAAKNIQYF
many,.,TRBV6-5,TRBJ1-1,TGTGCCAGCAACCGAGGTACTGAAGCTTTCTTT,CASNRGTEAFF
many,TRBD2,TRBV20-1,TRBJ2-3,TGCAGTGCTGCGAGCGGGGTACCAGATACGCAGTATTTT,CSAASGVPDTQYF
.,.,TRBV6-1,TRBJ2-3,TGTGCCAGCAGTGATGCCACCCGAACAGGCACAGATACGCAGTATTTT,CASSDATRTGTDTQYF
.,.,TRBV7-2,TRBJ1-6,TGTGCCAGCAGCTCTGACCAGAGGCGAAATTCACCCCTCCACTTT,CASSSDQRRNSPLHF
many,TRBD1,TRBV29-1,TRBJ2-7,TGCAGCGTTGAGATTCTGGGGGGACAGGGGGCTTACGAGCAGTACTTC,CSVEILGGQGAYEQYF
few,TRBD1,TRBV10-3,TRBJ2-1,TGTGCCATCAGAACCGACAGGGGTGAGCAGTTCTTC,CAIRTDRGEQFF
few,TRBD2,TRBV7-2,TRBJ2-1,TGTGCCAGCAGCTTCAGACTAGCGAGAGAGCAGTTCTTC,CASSFRLAREQFF
.,.,TRBV6-2/TRBV6-3,TRBJ2-1,TGTGCCAGCAGTTACTCGAGTCAGCTTGTATCCTACAATGAGCAGTTCTTC,CASSYSSQLVSYNEQFF
many,TRBD1,TRBV20-1,TRBJ2-1,TGCAGTGTCGAGGGACAGGGATACAATGAGCAGTTCTTC,CSVEGQGYNEQFF
.,.,TRBV9,TRBJ1-2,TGTGCCAGCAGCGTAGGAAAAGGGGGACATGGCTACACCTTC,CASSVGKGGHGYTF
few,TRBD2,TRBV12-3/TRBV12-4,TRBJ2-3,TGTGCCAGCACCCGGACTAGCGGGGGGCCAGATACGCAGTATTTT,CASTRTSGGPDTQYF
many,.,TRBV20-1,TRBJ2-2,TGCAGTGCTAGAGATTTTGGGCAGCAAGCGAACACCGGGGAGCTGTTTTTT,CSARDFGQQANTGELFF
.,TRBD2,TRBV5-1,TRBJ2-2,TGCGCCAGCAGCTTTCGTCGGGGGGACACCGGGGAGCTGTTTTTT,CASSFRRGDTGELFF